Listed here are 21 T cell receptor beta chains from one sample, sequenced in a study of blood T cell repertoires in COVID-19. Sequencing used immunoSEQ multiplex PCR; TCRdb keeps in-frame clones, though not all of them. The data show 200,000 to 250,000 clones, 87% seen once. Material for sequencing was PBMCs or T cells enriched from blood (not recorded which). The receptors here all came from a woman in her 30s with acute COVID-19.

The rearrangement links TRBV3-1 (or the pseudogene TRBV3-2) to TRBJ1-6; 9 bases are shared with TRBD1. The CDR3 runs to 17 residues. The junction had 4 bases not matched to a gene; V was cut back by 4 bases and J by 0 bases. Germline CDR1 LGHDT, CDR2 YNNKEL (reference sequence). In DNA form, the CDR3 reads TGTGCCAGCAGCCGGGGACAGGGCAGCTCCTATAATTCACCCCTCCACTTT. Amino acids: CASSRGQGSSYNSPLHF.

This clone was counted a single time. The chain is built from TRBV4-1 and TRBJ2-7; D is perhaps TRBD2 (5 bases). This CDR3 comprises 17 residues. V was cut by 1 base and J by 1 base, with 17 bases left in between. Germline V lookup: CDR1 MGHRA, CDR2 YSYEKL. CDR3 bases: TGCGCCAGCAGCCAAGTCCTTTCCCCGGGGAAGTCCTACGAGCAGTACTTC. Translated, it gives CASSQVLSPGKSYEQYF.

The chain carries TRBV30 and TRBJ1-2; D perhaps matches TRBD1 (5 bases). CDR1 and CDR2 (germline): GTSNPN, SVGIG (reference sequence). The length of the CDR3 is 13 residues. CDR3 DNA: TGTGCGCACAAACCCGGGGGACGTTATGGCTACACCTTC. It yields the protein CAHKPGGRYGYTF.

The chain has TRBV27 and TRBJ1-2; D gene uncertain. The germline V gene has CDR1 MNHEY and CDR2 SMNVEV (reference sequence). The V end was cut by 3 bases, the J end by 7 bases, with 18 bases between. This CDR3 region has 15 residues. This chain's CDR3 is CASSLPGSPLRGYTF. CDR3 bases: TGTGCCAGCAGTTTGCCGGGTTCCCCGTTGCGTGGCTACACCTTC.

The chain joins TRBV27 to TRBJ2-1; 7 bases are shared with TRBD2. Per the germline V gene, CDR1 is MNHEY and CDR2 is SMNVEV (reference sequence). The CDR3 runs to 12 residues. Trimming removed 4 bases from V and 7 bases from J; junction bases left unmatched: 1. The CDR3 DNA reads as TGTGCCAGCAGTTCCGGGAGGAATGAGCAGTTCTTC. This codes for CASSSGRNEQFF.

The chain joins TRBV27 to TRBJ2-1; TRBD1 aligns across 10 bases. The CDR3 has 15 residues. Germline lookup yields CDR1 MNHEY and CDR2 SMNVEV (reference sequence). With 6 bases clipped from V and 6 bases from J, the junction kept 8 bases outside the gene matches. The CDR3 sequence is CASSLRDRGGNEQFF. The CDR3 DNA follows: TGTGCCAGCAGCCTCCGGGACAGGGGCGGCAATGAGCAGTTCTTC.

V gene TRBV28 combines with J gene TRBJ1-1; D ambiguous. This CDR3 has 15 amino acids. Germline V gene sequence: CDR1 MDHEN, CDR2 SYDVKM. Trimming removed 2 bases at V and 0 bases at J, with 10 bases between. The CDR3 spells CASSLADRLNTEAFF. The CDR3 DNA is TGTGCCAGCAGTTTAGCGGATAGATTGAACACTGAAGCTTTCTTT.

The chain carries TRBV27 and TRBJ1-2; TRBD1 matches 10 bases. Germline CDR1 MNHEY, CDR2 SMNVEV (reference sequence). The V gene end was trimmed by 3 bases and the J gene end by 6 bases; junction bases not matched to a gene: 7. The CDR3 length is 15 residues. The chain's CDR3 is CASSLITGTGDGYTF. The CDR3 DNA reads as TGTGCCAGCAGTTTGATAACCGGGACAGGGGATGGCTACACCTTC.

The chain joins TRBV5-1 to TRBJ1-4; D is unclear. Trimming took off 4 bases at V and 5 bases at J, with 12 bases between the two ends. From germline, CDR1 is SGHRS and CDR2 YFSETQ. This CDR3 comprises 14 residues. The CDR3 loop reads CASSLRPENEKLFF. The CDR3, as DNA: TGCGCCAGCAGCCTGAGGCCAGAGAATGAAAAACTGTTTTTT.

The sample holds one count of this clone. The chain has TRBV7-2 and TRBJ1-5, with TRBD1 as a possible D gene (6 bases). Germline V gives CDR1 SGHTA, CDR2 FQGNSA. V shed 1 base and J shed 3 bases, with 10 bases lying between them. The CDR3 has 15 residues. CDR3 DNA: TGTGCCAGCAGCTTAGTTGCAGGGGTCAATCAGCCCCAGCATTTT. This encodes CASSLVAGVNQPQHF.

The CDR3 protein is CASSRDGTGSSPLHF. CDR3 DNA sequence: TGTGCCAGCAGCCGAGATGGGACAGGAAGTTCACCCCTCCACTTT. V gene TRBV7-6 combines with J gene TRBJ1-6, with 8 bases identical to TRBD1. J lost 9 bases, V lost 5 bases, and 9 bases had no gene match. The CDR3 has 15 amino acids. CDR1 SGHVS and CDR2 FNYEAQ come from the germline V gene.

The chain recombines TRBV2 with TRBJ2-7; D is perhaps TRBD2 (6 bases). Trimming shortened V by 6 bases and J by 2 bases, and 17 bases separated the two germline ends. Germline V gene sequence: CDR1 SNHLY, CDR2 FYNNEI. There are 15 residues in the CDR3. Here the CDR3 DNA reads TGTGCCAGCAGACAAGCGGCGGGGCGCACCTACGAGCAGTACTTC. Its protein product is CASRQAAGRTYEQYF.

The genes are TRBV4-1 and TRBJ1-5; 8 bases fit TRBD1. The CDR3 extends over 15 amino acids. V shed 3 bases, J shed 4 bases, and the junction held 5 bases outside the gene matches. CDR1 is MGHRA and CDR2 is YSYEKL in the germline V gene. The CDR3 DNA is TGCGCCAGCAGCCAGAGGACAGGGATAAATCAGCCCCAGCATTTT. Its translation: CASSQRTGINQPQHF.

The rearrangement joins TRBV28 to TRBJ1-1, with D maybe TRBD1 (5 bases). Per the germline V gene, CDR1 is MDHEN and CDR2 is SYDVKM. This CDR3 has 14 amino acids. Trimming left V 7 bases short and J 2 bases short, with 14 bases between. The CDR3 coding sequence is TGTGCCAGCATCCGGAGCAGGGCTAACACTGAAGCTTTCTTT. Amino acids: CASIRSRANTEAFF.

The chain uses TRBV30 and TRBJ2-7; TRBD1 is a possible D gene (6 bases). The V and J ends lost 0 bases and 7 bases respectively, with 19 bases between them. The length of the CDR3 is 15 residues. Germline loops: CDR1 GTSNPN, CDR2 SVGIG (reference sequence). This chain's CDR3 is CAWSVGTRRFLEQYF. DNA of the CDR3: TGTGCCTGGAGTGTCGGGACACGGCGATTTTTGGAGCAGTACTTC.

Here the CDR3 DNA reads TGTGCCAGCAGCTTAGCGGGGGGCACCGGGGAGCTGTTTTTT. This gives the protein CASSLAGGTGELFF. The chain couples TRBV11-2 to TRBJ2-2; 7 bases agree with TRBD2. Germline V gene lookup returns CDR1 SGHAT and CDR2 FQNNGV. Germline trimming cut 1 base from V and 4 bases from J; bases unmatched to any gene: 0. The CDR3 is made up of 14 amino acids.

The chain uses TRBV6-5 and TRBJ2-7; D is undetermined. The CDR3 length is 13 residues. The V end lost 6 bases, the J end lost 2 bases, and 11 bases lay between the germline ends. CDR1 is MNHEY and CDR2 is SVGAGI in the germline V gene. CDR3 amino acids: CASSQVLAYEQYF. For the CDR3, the DNA is TGTGCCAGCAGCCAGGTTCTGGCCTACGAGCAGTACTTC.

The chain joins TRBV10-3 to TRBJ2-1, with 8 positions matching TRBD1. V shed 10 bases and J 6 bases; nucleotides not matched to a gene: 5. CDR1 ENHRY and CDR2 SYGVKD come from the germline V gene. The CDR3 runs to 12 residues. The CDR3 DNA reads as TGTGCCACGGGACAGGCTCTCAATGAGCAGTTCTTC. Translated, it gives CATGQALNEQFF.

The J gene is TRBJ2-1, the V gene TRBV4-1; D possibly corresponds to TRBD2 (5 bases). The germline V gene encodes CDR1 MGHRA and CDR2 YSYEKL. The germline V and J ends were trimmed by 1 base and 3 bases, with 10 bases remaining between them. This CDR3 has 15 residues. The CDR3 DNA reads as TGCGCCAGCAGCCAAGGCGGGTCTTTCTACAATGAGCAGTTCTTC. Amino acid sequence: CASSQGGSFYNEQFF.

The chain is built from TRBV3-1 (or the pseudogene TRBV3-2) and TRBJ2-6; the match to TRBD1 covers 7 bases. This CDR3 spans 17 amino acids. The J segment lost 0 bases and the V segment lost 6 bases, leaving 8 bases of the junction unmatched. CDR1 is LGHDT, CDR2 YNNKEL, per germline (reference sequence). In nucleotides, the CDR3 is TGTGCCAGCAGTCCCCCGGGACAGACCTCTGGGGCCAACGTCCTGACTTTC. It is translated as CASSPPGQTSGANVLTF.

The chain employs TRBV9 and TRBJ2-3; 7 nucleotides align to TRBD2. The V gene end was trimmed by 4 bases and the J gene end by 0 bases; junction bases not matched to a gene: 11. CDR1 and CDR2 from the germline V gene are SGDLS and YYNGEE. CDR3 size: 17 residues. The CDR3 bases are TGTGCCAGCAGCCCAGCGCGAACGGGGGGAAGCACAGATACGCAGTATTTT. Translated: CASSPARTGGSTDTQYF.